Below are 30 T cell receptor beta chains sequenced from a single sample in a study of blood T cell repertoires in COVID-19 (TCRdb year 2020). Libraries were prepared through the immunoSEQ multiplex PCR assay. TCRdb took this table from immuneACCESS and kept in-frame rearrangements with V and J called. Such tables lack part of the clones; where checked against another copy, unresolved V genes explain under half of the gap, and the rest is unexplained. The sample table contains some 210,000 clones; only one count was recorded for roughly 89% of them. The ten largest make up less than 7.5% of the sample. The sample was peripheral blood. The receptors come from a man aged 55 to 70 who had recovered from COVID-19.

V and J are TRBV19 and TRBJ1-2; 8 positions match TRBD1. Trimming took 2 bases from V and 4 from J; bases not matched to a gene: 6. The CDR3 sequence is 15 residues long. Per the germline V gene, CDR1 is LNHDA and CDR2 is SQIVND (reference sequence). The CDR3 region has the DNA TGTGCCAGTAGTATAAGTCCACAGGGGGGCTATGGCTACACCTTC. It is translated as CASSISPQGGYGYTF. Looking up the rest from reference TRBV19 and TRBJ1-2 gives the full variable domain: DGGITQSPKYLFRKEGQNVTLSCEQNLNHDAMYWYRQDPGQGLRLIYYSQIVNDFQKGDIAEGYSVSREKKESFPLTVTSAQKNPTAFYLCASSISPQGGYGYTFGSGTRLTVV.

The genes are TRBV5-1 and TRBJ2-7; 8 bases agree with TRBD2. Germline trimming cut 2 bases from V and 3 bases from J; bases unmatched to any gene: 4. CDR3 size: 14 residues. CDR1 is SGHRS and CDR2 is YFSETQ in the germline V gene. The CDR3 here is CASSFPGGVYEQYF. CDR3 DNA: TGCGCCAGCAGCTTTCCCGGGGGGGTCTACGAGCAGTACTTC.

This sequence joins TRBV19 and TRBJ1-1; TRBD1 matches at 10 bases. The CDR3 length is 15 residues. From germline, CDR1 is LNHDA and CDR2 SQIVND (reference sequence). With V trimmed by 5 bases and J by 5 bases, 8 bases remained unmatched. The CDR3 here is CASSDRQGARTEAFF. The CDR3 nucleotides are TGTGCCAGTAGTGACCGACAGGGGGCGAGGACTGAAGCTTTCTTT.

This clone was observed a single time. The gene calls are TRBV19 and TRBJ1-2; unclear D gene. In germline, CDR1 is LNHDA, CDR2 SQIVND (reference sequence). This CDR3 has 14 residues. V lost 3 bases, J lost 0 bases, and 8 bases lay in between. Written as DNA, the CDR3 is TGTGCCAGTAGTATTCAACCAGCTAACTATGGCTACACCTTC. Translation gives CASSIQPANYGYTF.

The chain uses TRBV7-3 and TRBJ2-7; weak D call: TRBD2 (5 bases). The CDR3 runs to 19 residues. Germline V CDR1 and CDR2: SGHTA, FQGTGA. V was pared by 1 base and J by 0 bases, with 22 bases between. The CDR3 sequence is CASSLNEGRRAPSSYEQYF. Here the CDR3 DNA reads TGTGCCAGCAGCTTAAATGAAGGTCGGCGGGCTCCTAGCTCCTACGAGCAGTACTTC. Looking up the rest from reference TRBV7-3 and TRBJ2-7 gives the full variable domain: GAGVSQTPSNKVTEKGKYVELRCDPISGHTALYWYRQSLGQGPEFLIYFQGTGAADDSGLPNDRFFAVRPEGSVSTLKIQRTERGDSAVYLCASSLNEGRRAPSSYEQYFGPGTRLTVT.

The V call is TRBV4-2, the J call TRBJ2-1; 7 positions match TRBD2. CDR3 length: 15 residues. Trimming cost V 7 bases and J 0 bases; bases outside gene matches: 6. Germline V gene lookup returns CDR1 LGHNA and CDR2 YNFKEQ. CDR3 residues: CASTRDYSSYNEQFF. The DNA of the CDR3 is TGTGCCAGCACCAGGGACTACAGCTCCTACAATGAGCAGTTCTTC.

V usage is TRBV11-2 and J usage is TRBJ2-5; maybe TRBD2 (6 bases). CDR1 is SGHAT, CDR2 FQNNGV, per germline. The CDR3 runs 15 residues. Deletions cut 3 bases from V and 4 bases from J, with 15 bases between. CDR3 residues: CASSFGYAGSETQYF. The CDR3 nucleotides read TGTGCCAGCAGCTTTGGTTATGCGGGATCAGAGACCCAGTACTTC.

The V gene is TRBV19, the J gene TRBJ2-6; a weak D match, TRBD2 (5 bases). The germline V and J ends were trimmed by 3 bases and 12 bases, with 15 bases remaining between them. The CDR3 loop spans 14 amino acids. Germline lookup yields CDR1 LNHDA and CDR2 SQIVND (reference sequence). The CDR3, as DNA: TGTGCCAGTAGTATCCTCGGACTGACGGTCGTCCTGACTTTC. Its translation is CASSILGLTVVLTF. The whole variable domain, remainder taken from reference TRBV19 and TRBJ2-6, is DGGITQSPKYLFRKEGQNVTLSCEQNLNHDAMYWYRQDPGQGLRLIYYSQIVNDFQKGDIAEGYSVSREKKESFPLTVTSAQKNPTAFYLCASSILGLTVVLTFGAGSRLTVL.

The chain joins TRBV5-1 to TRBJ2-7; 9 bases match TRBD1. Germline CDR1 SGHRS, CDR2 YFSETQ. This CDR3 contains 14 residues. J gave up 0 bases and V 3 bases, and 1 base lay outside the gene matches. The CDR3 sequence: CASSSTGGSYEQYF. The DNA of the CDR3 is TGCGCCAGCAGCTCGACAGGGGGCTCCTACGAGCAGTACTTC.

V gene TRBV7-9 combines with J gene TRBJ2-7; D perhaps matches TRBD1 (6 bases). The CDR3 loop spans 14 amino acids. The germline V and J ends were trimmed by 5 bases and 6 bases, with 17 bases remaining between them. Germline V gives CDR1 SEHNR, CDR2 FQNEAQ (reference sequence). The CDR3, as DNA: TGTGCCAGCAGCCCCACACAGGGTAATGGCGAGCAGTACTTC. This gives the protein CASSPTQGNGEQYF.

The chain uses TRBV15 and TRBJ1-6; TRBD1 agrees at 9 bases. Germline trimming cut 5 bases from V and 6 bases from J; bases unmatched to any gene: 2. Germline CDR1 LNHNV, CDR2 YYDKDF (reference sequence). The CDR3 spans 14 residues. The CDR3 spells CATSLDRGNSPLHF. The CDR3 bases are TGTGCCACCAGCCTGGACAGGGGTAATTCACCCCTCCACTTT.

V usage is TRBV5-4 and J usage is TRBJ2-3; possibly TRBD2 for D (6 bases). From germline, CDR1 is SGHNT and CDR2 YYREEE (reference sequence). The germline V and J ends were trimmed by 0 bases and 0 bases, with 8 bases remaining between them. The CDR3 contains 15 residues. The CDR3 region is CASSLVGTSTDTQYF. CDR3 in DNA: TGTGCCAGCAGCTTGGTGGGGACTAGCACAGATACGCAGTATTTT.

This chain connects TRBV27 to TRBJ2-7, with D perhaps matching TRBD2 (6 bases). There are 13 residues in the CDR3. From germline, CDR1 is MNHEY and CDR2 SMNVEV (reference sequence). V shed 9 bases and J shed 0 bases, with 12 bases lying between them. CDR3 residues: CASKTGGSYEQYF. The CDR3 region has the DNA TGTGCCAGTAAAACCGGGGGCTCCTACGAGCAGTACTTC.

The chain recombines TRBV18 with TRBJ2-2; 9 nucleotides agree with TRBD1. This CDR3 is 15 amino acids long. Germline CDR1 is KGHSH and CDR2 is LQKENI. The V segment lost 2 bases and the J segment 6 bases; nucleotides outside the gene matches: 4. CDR3 protein: CASSPRTGEAGELFF. The CDR3 nucleotides are TGTGCCAGCTCACCAAGGACAGGGGAGGCCGGGGAGCTGTTTTTT.

The gene calls are TRBV7-2 and TRBJ2-7; D perhaps matches TRBD2 (5 bases). The CDR3 contains 11 residues. The germline V and J ends were trimmed by 1 base and 10 bases, with 8 bases remaining between them. In germline, CDR1 is SGHTA, CDR2 FQGNSA. For the CDR3, the DNA is TGTGCCAGCAGCTTAGGAGGGCCCCAGTACTTC. This codes for CASSLGGPQYF.

The chain is built from TRBV21-1 and TRBJ2-2; the table's D gene call, TRBD2, was not cross checked with the DNA. TRBV21-1 is given as a pseudogene. This CDR3 contains 18 residues. The CDR3, as DNA: TGTGCCAGCAGCATGGGACTAGCGGGAGGGCCATCGGCCGGGGAGCTGTTTTTT. This codes for CASSMGLAGGPSAGELFF.

The chain employs TRBV6-6 and TRBJ2-7; D possibly corresponds to TRBD1 (6 bases). CDR3 size: 17 residues. Germline CDR1 is MNHNY and CDR2 is SVGAGI (reference sequence). V lost 6 bases to trimming and J lost 2 bases, with 23 bases between them. This chain's CDR3 is CASSRSFHRDNPYEQYF. The CDR3 DNA reads TGTGCCAGCAGCCGATCCTTCCACCGGGACAACCCCTACGAGCAGTACTTC.

The rearrangement links TRBV9 to TRBJ1-2, with 8 nucleotides matching TRBD1. This CDR3 contains 15 residues. The V and J ends lost 3 bases and 4 bases, in that order; junction bases with no gene match: 8. Germline CDR1 SGDLS, CDR2 YYNGEE. DNA of the CDR3: TGTGCCAGCAGCGCCACAGGGGGAGGATTCTATGGCTACACCTTC. This sequence encodes CASSATGGGFYGYTF.

The chain recombines TRBV5-1 with TRBJ2-2; 14 positions agree with TRBD2. J gave up 4 bases and V 4 bases, and 12 bases lay outside the gene matches. This CDR3 contains 19 residues. CDR1 SGHRS and CDR2 YFSETQ come from the germline V gene. DNA of the CDR3: TGCGCCAGCAGCCCGGAAGGACTAGCGGGAGGAAGGGCCACCGGGGAGCTGTTTTTT. Protein: CASSPEGLAGGRATGELFF.

The chain is built from TRBV19 and TRBJ1-3; no definite D call. The V gene's germline CDR1 is LNHDA and CDR2 SQIVND (reference sequence). CDR3 length: 14 residues. Trimming removed 3 bases at V and 0 bases at J, with 6 bases between. The CDR3 DNA reads as TGTGCCAGTAGTATCCGTTACTCTGGAAACACCATATATTTT. Translated, it gives CASSIRYSGNTIYF.

This clone was seen more than once but under ten times. The J gene is TRBJ2-1, the V gene TRBV6-4, with 10 bases matching TRBD2. The CDR3 has 15 residues. Per the germline V gene, CDR1 is MRHNA and CDR2 is SNTAGT. V shed 6 bases and J 10 bases; nucleotides not matched to a gene: 12. CDR3 DNA: TGTGCCAGCAGCCCGATTAGCGGGGGGACCCGGGAGCAGTTCTTC. Encoded protein: CASSPISGGTREQFF.

The chain recombines TRBV7-2 with TRBJ2-5; D possibly corresponds to TRBD1 (6 bases). The CDR3 is 14 residues long. Germline V gives CDR1 SGHTA, CDR2 FQGNSA. V was cut by 5 bases and J by 3 bases, with 13 bases left in between. The CDR3 DNA follows: TGTGCCAGCAGCCTTTACCGGACAGAAGAGACCCAGTACTTC. Amino acids: CASSLYRTEETQYF.

J is TRBJ2-3 and V is TRBV10-3; 10 nucleotides agree with TRBD1. The CDR3 length is 15 residues. V trimming: 6 bases; J trimming: 5 bases; junction bases outside the gene matches: 8. The germline gives CDR1 ENHRY, CDR2 SYGVKD. CDR3 sequence (DNA): TGTGCCATCAGGAAGACAGGGGGCCGGGGAGATACGCAGTATTTT. It specifies CAIRKTGGRGDTQYF.

V is TRBV9 and J is TRBJ2-5; D perhaps matches TRBD2 (6 bases). CDR3 size: 15 residues. Trimming stripped 0 bases from V and 6 bases from J, with 15 bases between. Germline lookup yields CDR1 SGDLS and CDR2 YYNGEE. The CDR3 coding sequence is TGTGCCAGCAGCGTAGATTCGACTAGTATGCAGACCCAGTACTTC. Its protein is CASSVDSTSMQTQYF.

This chain's CDR3 is CASSLKVSGVQPQHF. The CDR3 region has the DNA TGCGCCAGCAGCTTGAAGGTTTCCGGGGTTCAGCCCCAGCATTTT. This rearrangement joins TRBV5-1 to TRBJ1-5, with unresolved D. Germline CDR1 and CDR2: SGHRS and YFSETQ. With 1 base removed from V and 6 bases from J, the gap between germline ends came to 14 bases. The CDR3 loop spans 15 amino acids.

The gene calls are TRBV7-3 and TRBJ2-2; D is uncertain. CDR1 is SGHTA, CDR2 FQGTGA, per germline. The CDR3 runs 15 residues. Trimming pared 4 bases from V and 6 bases from J, leaving 15 bases between. The CDR3 spells CASSSLPRWPGELFF. For the CDR3, the DNA is TGTGCCAGCAGCTCGCTACCCAGGTGGCCCGGGGAGCTGTTTTTT.

The CDR3 is CASSKTGLNTEAFF. The CDR3 nucleotides are TGTGCCAGTAGTAAGACAGGTTTGAACACTGAAGCTTTCTTT. The rearrangement joins TRBV19 to TRBJ1-1, with TRBD1 as a possible D gene (6 bases). V lost 4 bases to trimming and J lost 0 bases, with 9 bases between them. The germline CDR1 and CDR2 sequences are LNHDA and SQIVND (reference sequence). The CDR3 has 14 residues.

In regard to this clone: Other nucleotide sequences from this sample produce the same CDR3. This chain links TRBV2 with TRBJ1-4; perhaps TRBD1 as D (5 bases). V lost 3 bases, J lost 3 bases, and 8 bases lay in between. CDR1 and CDR2 from the germline V gene are SNHLY and FYNNEI. The CDR3 consists of 14 residues. Written as DNA, the CDR3 is TGTGCCAGCAGTGAGGGGGGGGCTAATGAAAAACTGTTTTTT. This codes for CASSEGGANEKLFF.

The V call is TRBV10-3, the J call TRBJ2-2; possibly TRBD1 for D (6 bases). Germline lookup yields CDR1 ENHRY and CDR2 SYGVKD. V shed 11 bases and J shed 7 bases, with 17 bases lying between them. The CDR3 has 13 residues. CDR3 amino acids: CAGTTGMGGELFF. CDR3 sequence (DNA): TGTGCCGGGACGACAGGCATGGGCGGGGAGCTGTTTTTT.

This chain links TRBV5-1 with TRBJ2-4, with D maybe TRBD2 (5 bases). Germline CDR1 is SGHRS and CDR2 is YFSETQ. V shed 0 bases and J shed 9 bases, with 16 bases lying between them. This CDR3 has 15 residues. In DNA, the CDR3 is TGCGCCAGCAGCTTGGCCGAGGGAGAGGTGGGCATTCAGTACTTC. This gives the protein CASSLAEGEVGIQYF.